The 7 T cell receptor beta chains in this list originate from one sample, sequenced in a study of blood T cell repertoires in COVID-19. The assay was immunoSEQ multiplex PCR, and TCRdb's table has in-frame clones only and misses some. The sample yields about 180,000 clones, 70% to 85% seen once. The sequenced material came from PBMCs or T cells enriched from blood (not recorded which). The origin of the receptors is a man between 50 and 59 years old who had recovered from COVID-19.

The genes are TRBV29-1 and TRBJ1-2; 11 positions agree with TRBD1. V dropped 3 bases and J dropped 4; count of bases not matched to a gene: 13. The germline CDR1 and CDR2 sequences are SQVTM and ANQGSEA. The CDR3 spans 17 residues. CDR3 coding DNA: TGCAGCGTTGACTCCGGACAGGGGGCTCCCCCTAGCTATGGCTACACCTTC. As protein: CSVDSGQGAPPSYGYTF.

This chain connects TRBV28 to TRBJ2-1, with D maybe TRBD2 (5 bases). Germline V CDR1 and CDR2: MDHEN, SYDVKM. V dropped 8 bases and J dropped 1 base, with 9 bases sitting between them. This CDR3 is 13 amino acids long. Here the CDR3 reads CASWTDSYNEQFF. DNA for the CDR3: TGTGCCAGCTGGACTGATTCCTACAATGAGCAGTTCTTC.

CDR3 bases: TGTGCCAGCAGCTTCGCAGGGAAAGAGACCCAGTACTTC. Translated, it gives CASSFAGKETQYF. The J gene is TRBJ2-5, the V gene TRBV5-5; tentative D call: TRBD1 (5 bases). Per the germline V gene, CDR1 is SGHKS and CDR2 is YYEKEE (reference sequence). The CDR3 has 13 residues. With 2 bases removed from V and 3 bases from J, the gap between germline ends came to 8 bases.

This clone has a handful of counts. This chain links TRBV7-7 with TRBJ2-7; D is perhaps TRBD1 (6 bases). The CDR3 is 16 amino acids. V was cut by 5 bases and J by 7 bases, with 24 bases left in between. Germline V gene sequence: CDR1 SSHAT, CDR2 FNYEAQ (reference sequence). As DNA, the CDR3 is TGTGCCAGCAGCCCAGCCGGGACACGGAGATTCGGGGAGCAGTACTTC. Translation gives CASSPAGTRRFGEQYF. Looking up the rest from reference TRBV7-7 and TRBJ2-7 gives the full variable domain: GAGVSQSPRYKVTKRGQDVTLRCDPISSHATLYWYQQALGQGPEFLTYFNYEAQPDKSGLPSDRFSAERPEGSISTLTIQRTEQRDSAMYRCASSPAGTRRFGEQYFGPGTRLTVT.

The rearrangement links TRBV3-1 (or the pseudogene TRBV3-2) to TRBJ1-3; tentatively, D is TRBD1 (5 bases). The germline V gene encodes CDR1 LGHDT and CDR2 YNNKEL (reference sequence). V lost 1 base and J lost 0, with 16 bases in between. The CDR3 contains 18 residues. The CDR3 DNA is TGTGCCAGCAGCCAAGTGGGGCCCCTTTCCAGCTCTGGAAACACCATATATTTT. Amino acids: CASSQVGPLSSSGNTIYF.

The CDR3 loop is CASTITGSSNNEQFF. The CDR3 DNA reads as TGTGCCAGCACCATAACAGGGTCTAGTAACAATGAGCAGTTCTTC. The rearrangement joins TRBV7-9 to TRBJ2-1, with D possibly being TRBD1 (6 bases). Between the trimmed V and J ends, which lost 7 bases and 5 bases, there was a span of 18 bases. Germline loops: CDR1 SEHNR, CDR2 FQNEAQ (reference sequence). The CDR3 runs 15 residues.

The V and J genes are TRBV7-9 and TRBJ1-2; D unclear. In germline, CDR1 is SEHNR, CDR2 FQNEAQ (reference sequence). V shed 3 bases and J shed 3 bases, with 8 bases lying between them. The CDR3 sequence is 13 residues long. CDR3 sequence reads: CASSFLQDYGYTF. The DNA of the CDR3 is TGTGCCAGCAGCTTTTTACAAGACTATGGCTACACCTTC.